This record covers a single T cell receptor beta chain. What it binds is unknown. The junction had 3 bases not matched to a gene; V was cut back by 2 bases and J by 1 base. Per germline, CDR1 SGHRS and CDR2 YFSETQ. This CDR3 has 14 residues. This entry belongs to a study of T cell responses to AZD1222 COVID-19 vaccine. Study-wide results and caveats: Donors in the cohort were predominantly white British and more often female, and clonal diversity was possibly underestimated. AZD1222 recipients seropositive at baseline numbered only 5 or 6.

The assay was immunoSEQ multiplex PCR, and TCRdb's table has in-frame clones only and misses some. The sample gives some 200,000 clones, more than 85% of which show up once; approximately 1.7% is in the top ten. The chain has TRBV5-1 and TRBJ2-7, with TRBD1 matching 7 bases. This clonotype was obtained from an adult who received the AZD1222 COVID-19 vaccine. Sample: peripheral blood, taken 28 days after the second AZD1222 dose. CDR3 in amino acids: CASSLNRGSYEQYF. CDR3 coding DNA: TGCGCCAGCAGCTTAAACAGGGGATCCTACGAGCAGTACTTC.